This T cell receptor (beta chain) was identified in a study of CD4 and CD8 cells across lung adenocarcinoma regions. TCRdb reprocessed the PCR reads with MiXCR, giving one entry per CDR3 protein. Of just under 10,000 distinct CDR3 sequences listed, about 51% were seen once; the top ten hold approximately 17%. This CDR3 contains 15 residues. CDR1 is MNHNS, CDR2 SASEGT, per germline. Trimming took 6 bases from V and 6 from J; bases not matched to a gene: 9. In this sample, this clonotype turned up a few times. Localized lung adenocarcinoma, a non-small cell lung cancer, affected the donors. The receptor comes from a male donor with lung adenocarcinoma. The CD4 and CD8 labels of this study may be unreliable. The specimen sequenced was CD4+ T cells from the margin of a lung tumor. The gene calls are TRBV6-1 and TRBJ2-2; 8 positions match TRBD2. In DNA, the CDR3 is TGTGCCAGCAGGGCAACAAGCGGGAGTGCCGGGGAGCTGTTTTTT. Translating it yields CASRATSGSAGELFF.